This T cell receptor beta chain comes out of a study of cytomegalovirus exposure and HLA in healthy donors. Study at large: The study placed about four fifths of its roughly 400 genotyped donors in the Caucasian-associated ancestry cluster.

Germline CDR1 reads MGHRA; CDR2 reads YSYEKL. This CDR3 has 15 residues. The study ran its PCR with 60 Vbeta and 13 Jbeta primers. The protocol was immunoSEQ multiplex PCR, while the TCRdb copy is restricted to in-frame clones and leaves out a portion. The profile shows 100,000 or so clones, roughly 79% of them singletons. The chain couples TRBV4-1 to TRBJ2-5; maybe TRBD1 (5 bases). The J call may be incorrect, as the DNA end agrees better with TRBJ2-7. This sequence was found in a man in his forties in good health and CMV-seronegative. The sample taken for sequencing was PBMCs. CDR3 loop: CASSRMQDNSYEQYF. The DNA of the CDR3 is TGCGCCAGCAGCCGCATGCAGGACAACTCCTACGAGCAGTACTTC.